The entry below gives a single TCR beta chain sequence along with its context. Its antigen is not identified. The TCRbeta library incorporated unique molecular identifiers. Via MiXCR, TCRdb re-called the PCR reads, giving one row per CDR3 protein. The sample has some 440,000 distinct CDR3 sequences; about 17% are singletons. Per the germline V gene, CDR1 is DFQATT and CDR2 is SNEGSKA (reference sequence). V was clipped by 0 bases and J by 7 bases, with 7 bases between them. The CDR3 is 13 amino acids. This record comes from a study of T-cell reconstitution after alpha-beta-depleted transplantation in children. Study conclusions and caveats: Most T-cell counts and diversity one year after the transplant came from T cells that were newly produced.

The V call is TRBV20-1, the J call TRBJ1-6; D is unresolved. This specimen was PBMCs, mostly from graft donor cells, taken 360 days after TCRalphabeta/CD19-depleted stem cell transplant. The clonotype was recovered from a boy under three years old who had a stem cell transplant for Wiskott-Aldrich syndrome, so the T cells may come from the graft donor. CDR3 residues: CSAREGKNSPLHF. Written as DNA, the CDR3 is TGCAGTGCTAGAGAAGGAAAGAATTCACCCCTCCACTTT.